This record covers a single T cell receptor beta chain. Its antigen target is currently unknown. There are no base qualities to consult, and no much larger clone falls within one base. For CDR1 and CDR2, the germline V gene lists MGHRA and YSYEKL. Including cysteine and phenylalanine, the CDR3 has 14 amino acids. Only the CDR3 portion is preserved as DNA: 42 bases, with reading frame beginning at the first base. The germline V end is reduced by 5 bases and the J end by 3 bases; junction bases left unmatched: 3. The data stem from a study of cytomegalovirus exposure and HLA in healthy donors (dated 2017 in TCRdb). Context from the whole study: An earlier analysis of roughly 570 of the donors reported about 300 Gb of sequence data and roughly 120 million unique TCR beta sequences obtained from around 170 million T cells. An early release that covered more than 550 HLA-typed donors contained around 300 gigabases of sequencing data and tens of millions of unique TCR sequences. Of the roughly 410 genotyped donors, 81% were placed in the genetic ancestry cluster associated with self-reported Caucasian donors. The study aimed to test whether signatures of past pathogen exposure could be identified by cataloging public T cell receptors. The study used immunosequencing to profile the T cell repertoires of under 700 subjects and linked those repertoires to cytomegalovirus serostatus. Along with the approximately 620-subject first cohort, a separate validation cohort of 120 different subjects was used. To predict cytomegalovirus infection status, the study brought together high-throughput TCR immunosequencing, statistical association of individual TCRs with disease status, and machine learning. A later analysis re-examined previously published TCR beta repertoires from over 500 donors and added high-resolution HLA genotyping to investigate patterns of TCR occurrence. Rather than drawing on any new phenotypic data, the later analysis identified candidate immune exposures from TCR beta sequences and the way those sequences occurred across donors. In an earlier analysis of 500 to 650 of the donors, high-throughput TCR beta sequencing was used to judge whether each TCR beta V gene segment behaved as functional or pseudogenic. Alongside the repertoire data, information on donor age, sex, ethnicity and CMV serostatus was compiled. A later genetic analysis used genome-wide SNP genotypes for about 55% of the 666 donors, treating that subset as a discovery cohort. Every discovery cohort repertoire had been produced on one sequencing platform. HLA typing included class I and class II loci at four-digit resolution. The number of typed donors differed by locus: roughly 629-640 for A, B, C, DRB1 and DQB1; roughly 510 for DQA1; around 610 for DPA1; and some 470 for DPB1. Roughly 5 DR-DQ haplotypes were handled as single units for association and clustering, since linkage in the cohort was strong. Among about 360 genotyped donors of the cohort, an average of 235,054 unique TCR beta nucleotide sequences were sequenced per donor, about a sixth of them non-productive.

In total, around 600 healthy bone marrow donors made up the cohort. All cohort members were sampled while nominally healthy, although unrecorded immune exposures were likely present. The donor tested CMV seropositive, placing the donor among the approximately 310 seropositive members of the cohort. A peripheral blood sample was provided by each donor, and peripheral blood mononuclear cells were used for TCR beta sequencing. Genomic DNA was extracted from the blood cell samples with the Qiagen DNeasy Blood Extraction Kit. Library generation was performed with the immunoSEQ multiplex PCR assay. The multiplex PCR relied on a mix of 60 forward primers for TCR Vbeta segments and 13 reverse primers for TCR Jbeta segments. A multiplex PCR assay on genomic DNA amplified the CDR3 region of rearranged TCR beta genes. Amplified TCR beta libraries were sequenced as 87-base-pair reads on the Illumina HiSeq System. For the original study's pipeline: A later analysis counted approximately 74 million unique TCR beta chains across the 666 repertoires, and roughly 10 million of these chains were shared by at least two donors. Raw reads were error-corrected and collapsed into unique sequences by a nearest-neighbor algorithm in which closely related sequences were merged to remove PCR and sequencing errors. V, D and J gene segments were assigned by aligning CDR3 sequences to IMGT reference sequences. For a sequence to be retained, at least a six-nucleotide match to both a V gene segment and a J gene segment was required. A rearrangement was called productive if the CDR3 had no stop codons and remained in frame with V and J, and every other rearrangement was called non-productive. CDR3 was defined according to IMGT convention as the region running from the second conserved V-encoded cysteine to the conserved J-encoded phenylalanine. In an earlier analysis of roughly 580 of the donors, sequences lacking an unambiguous match to a single V gene segment were excluded. In an earlier analysis of a few hundred of the donors, V segments were called functional above 56.7% productive rearrangements and were called segregating when the between-donor standard deviation exceeded 5%. A statistical classification framework was built for diagnosing cytomegalovirus status from the catalog of TCR beta chain sequences. A later analysis assigned V and J genes by comparing TCR nucleotide sequences with IMGT/GENE-DB human TR gene sequences. In a later analysis, CDR3 sequences and most-parsimonious VDJ recombination scenarios were assigned using the TCRdist pipeline. In a later analysis, each TCR beta chain was defined by its CDR3 amino acid sequence together with its V-gene family, and reads lacking a unique V-gene family were excluded. In a later analysis, around 650 highly shared, low-generation-probability nucleotide sequences were removed to address suspected cross-contamination and a sequencing artifact. A later analysis calculated a clonal expansion index for each public chain from normalized within-repertoire ranks of inferred template counts. In a later analysis, generation probabilities were computed using a VDJ recombination model fitted to out-of-frame rearrangements, and the results were checked against IGoR. In a later analysis, hypergeometric tests were used to score TCR-TCR, TCR-HLA and TCR-CMV co-occurrence, with a repertoire-size bias correction applied to TCR pairs. In a later analysis, false discovery rates were estimated by permuting HLA or CMV assignments 20 times. In a later analysis, co-occurring TCRs were grouped using DBSCAN, with TCRdist sequence similarity added in when clustering inside HLA-allele-positive subsets. Repertoires with fewer than 30,000 or more than 120,000 public chains were left out of co-occurrence clustering, as were about five repertoires with anomalous nucleotide sharing. Drawn from immuneACCESS, this table holds only the in-frame rearrangements with V and J called that TCRdb kept. Clones are partly lost; checked studies trace under half to an unresolved V gene and leave the rest unexplained. That table supplies the V and J calls and clone size; D and trimming were determined from the DNA. For this sample there are roughly 71,000 clones; about 72% appear just once. The top ten hold about a fifth of the sample.

Study-wide conclusions, independent of this receptor: According to a later analysis, parvovirus B19, influenza, CMV and Epstein-Barr virus appeared linked to several top co-occurrence clusters. At a false discovery rate of 0.05, a later analysis linked 16,951 TCR beta sequences to specific HLA alleles. Most CMV-associated TCR beta chains appeared to be HLA-restricted in a later analysis, and the HLA associations seemed to be driven largely by CMV exposure. Strong co-occurrence of HLA alleles, especially DR and DQ, made assigning TCR associations to individual alleles difficult. Correlated functional status among segregating V segments might reflect linkage disequilibrium, but an unknown experimental factor could not be ruled out. Three of the identified cytomegalovirus-associated TCR beta chains were confirmed in vitro to be specific for cytomegalovirus antigens. Compared with equally common non-associated chains, HLA-associated TCR beta chains in a later analysis were more clonally expanded and had lower generation probabilities. An association between a missense DCLRE1C variant and V-gene and J-gene trimming of TCR beta chains was found in a later genetic analysis and replicated in an independent cohort. A group of highly shared sequence variants was considered likely to be a technical artifact of the sequencing pipeline. While some public TCRs were present in many individuals, most TCR sequences turned up only very rarely across donors. A further reported finding was that TCR beta sequences accurately predicted the HLA-A and HLA-B alleles for most subjects in the first cohort. The earlier analysis of fewer than 750 of the donors excluded fewer than 20 rarely observed V segments, including chromosome 9 orphons, because counts were too low. The classifier was reported to diagnose cytomegalovirus status with high specificity and sensitivity in both the original cohort and the validation cohort. This cohort had only TCR beta chains sequenced, and the lack of alpha or paired-chain data limited which features could be detected. Because HLA typing was missing for some donors at each locus, association tests included only the typed subset. It was suggested by the authors that the approach could potentially be generalized to other disease states and immunological phenotypes. Presence/absence analyses assumed roughly uniform sequencing depth across donors, an assumption that may not hold. According to a later analysis, TCR association rates differed among HLA loci, with DRB1 alleles showing the most associated TCRs and HLA-C alleles showing the fewest. For the cohort, immune exposure information was limited to CMV serostatus. In the study, approximately 150 TCR beta chains were listed as associated with cytomegalovirus. Some IMGT-functional V segments, including TRBV6-2 and TRBV6-3, could not be told apart with the 87-base-pair reads, so those segments were excluded. In a later genetic analysis, fewer N-insertions in productive TCRs were reported among donors in an Asian-associated ancestry cluster than the roughly 710-donor mean. In an earlier analysis of around 600 of the donors, most TCR beta V segments were observed in productive rearrangements about 90% or about 30% of the time, broadly matching IMGT annotations.

Source material: PBMCs. Recombination joined TRBV4-1 with TRBJ2-7, and 11 junctional nucleotides match TRBD2. The clonotype was recovered from a man aged 40-50 years in good health and CMV-seropositive. DNA sequence: TGCGCCAGCAGCGTCGGGACTAGCGGCTACGAGCAGTACTTC. Protein translation: CASSVGTSGYEQYF.